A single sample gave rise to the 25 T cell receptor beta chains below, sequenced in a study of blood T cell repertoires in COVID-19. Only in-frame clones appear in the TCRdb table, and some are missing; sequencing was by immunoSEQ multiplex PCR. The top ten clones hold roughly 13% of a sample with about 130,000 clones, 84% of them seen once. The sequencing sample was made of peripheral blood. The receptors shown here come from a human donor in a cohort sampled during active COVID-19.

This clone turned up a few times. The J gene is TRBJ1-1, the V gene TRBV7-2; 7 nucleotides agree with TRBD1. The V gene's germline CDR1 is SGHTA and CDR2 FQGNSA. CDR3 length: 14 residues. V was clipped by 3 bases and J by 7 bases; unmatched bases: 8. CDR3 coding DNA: TGTGCCAGCAGCTTTAAACAGGGGTCGGGTGAAGCTTTCTTT. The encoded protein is CASSFKQGSGEAFF.

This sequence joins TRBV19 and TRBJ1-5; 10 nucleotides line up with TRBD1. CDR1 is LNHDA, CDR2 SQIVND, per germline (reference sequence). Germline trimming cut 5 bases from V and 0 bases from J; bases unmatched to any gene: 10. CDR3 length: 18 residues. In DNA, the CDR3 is TGTGCCAGTAGTTCAATCGACAGGGGGCTCGATAGCAATCAGCCCCAGCATTTT. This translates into CASSSIDRGLDSNQPQHF. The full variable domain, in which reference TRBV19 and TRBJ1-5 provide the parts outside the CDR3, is DGGITQSPKYLFRKEGQNVTLSCEQNLNHDAMYWYRQDPGQGLRLIYYSQIVNDFQKGDIAEGYSVSREKKESFPLTVTSAQKNPTAFYLCASSSIDRGLDSNQPQHFGDGTRLSIL.

CDR3 DNA sequence: TGTGCCAGCAGGACCCCGGGACTACGTTCCCTCGAGCAGTACTTC. This codes for CASRTPGLRSLEQYF. V is TRBV11-2 and J is TRBJ2-7, with 7 bases identical to TRBD2. Germline V CDR1 and CDR2: SGHAT, FQNNGV. The CDR3 totals 15 residues. J gave up 6 bases and V 6 bases, and 14 bases lay outside the gene matches.

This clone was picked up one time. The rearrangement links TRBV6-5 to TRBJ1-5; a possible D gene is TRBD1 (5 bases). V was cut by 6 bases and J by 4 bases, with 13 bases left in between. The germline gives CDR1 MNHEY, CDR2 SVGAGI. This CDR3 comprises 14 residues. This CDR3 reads CASSRRQRNQPQHF. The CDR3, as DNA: TGTGCCAGCAGCCGGAGACAGAGAAATCAGCCCCAGCATTTT.

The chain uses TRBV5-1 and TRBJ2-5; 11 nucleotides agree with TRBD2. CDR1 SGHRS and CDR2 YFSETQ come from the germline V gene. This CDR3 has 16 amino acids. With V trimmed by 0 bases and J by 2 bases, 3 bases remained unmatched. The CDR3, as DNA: TGCGCCAGCAGCTTGGTCCTAGCGGGGGGACAAGAGACCCAGTACTTC. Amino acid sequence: CASSLVLAGGQETQYF.

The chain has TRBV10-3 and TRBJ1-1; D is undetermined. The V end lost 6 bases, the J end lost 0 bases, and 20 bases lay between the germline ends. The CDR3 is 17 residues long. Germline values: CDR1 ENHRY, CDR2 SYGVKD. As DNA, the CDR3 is TGTGCCATCAGAACCGGGGAGGGTGGGGTTATGAACACTGAAGCTTTCTTT. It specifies CAIRTGEGGVMNTEAFF.

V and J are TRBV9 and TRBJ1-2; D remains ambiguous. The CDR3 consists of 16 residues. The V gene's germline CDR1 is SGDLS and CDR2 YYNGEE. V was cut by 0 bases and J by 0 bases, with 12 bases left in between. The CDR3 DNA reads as TGTGCCAGCAGCGTAGAAGCGGTGGATTCTAACTATGGCTACACCTTC. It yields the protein CASSVEAVDSNYGYTF. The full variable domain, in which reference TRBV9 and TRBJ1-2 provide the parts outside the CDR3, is DSGVTQTPKHLITATGQRVTLRCSPRSGDLSVYWYQQSLDQGLQFLIQYYNGEERAKGNILERFSAQQFPDLHSELNLSSLELGDSALYFCASSVEAVDSNYGYTFGSGTRLTVV.

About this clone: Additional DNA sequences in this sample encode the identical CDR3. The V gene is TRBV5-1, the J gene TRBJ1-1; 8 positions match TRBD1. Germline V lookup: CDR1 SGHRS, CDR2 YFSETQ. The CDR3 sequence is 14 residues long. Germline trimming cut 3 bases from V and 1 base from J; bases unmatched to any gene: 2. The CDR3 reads CASSWGQANTEAFF. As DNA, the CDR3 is TGCGCCAGCAGCTGGGGACAGGCGAACACTGAAGCTTTCTTT.

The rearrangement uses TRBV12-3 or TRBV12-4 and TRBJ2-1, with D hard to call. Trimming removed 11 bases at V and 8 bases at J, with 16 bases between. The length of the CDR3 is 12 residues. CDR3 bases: TGTGCCGCGGCCCGGGTTGGCCATGAGCAGTTCTTC. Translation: CAAARVGHEQFF.

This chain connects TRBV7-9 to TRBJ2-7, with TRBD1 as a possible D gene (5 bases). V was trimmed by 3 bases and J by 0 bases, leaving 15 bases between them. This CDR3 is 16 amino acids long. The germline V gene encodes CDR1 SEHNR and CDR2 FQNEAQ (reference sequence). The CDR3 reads CASSLALGQSSYEQYF. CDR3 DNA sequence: TGTGCCAGCAGCTTGGCCCTGGGGCAGAGCTCCTACGAGCAGTACTTC.

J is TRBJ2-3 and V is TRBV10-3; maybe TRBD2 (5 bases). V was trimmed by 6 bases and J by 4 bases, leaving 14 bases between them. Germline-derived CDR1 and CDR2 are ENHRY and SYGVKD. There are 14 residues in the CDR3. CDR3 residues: CAIRARGRSDTQYF. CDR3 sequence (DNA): TGTGCCATCAGGGCCCGGGGTAGGTCAGATACGCAGTATTTT.

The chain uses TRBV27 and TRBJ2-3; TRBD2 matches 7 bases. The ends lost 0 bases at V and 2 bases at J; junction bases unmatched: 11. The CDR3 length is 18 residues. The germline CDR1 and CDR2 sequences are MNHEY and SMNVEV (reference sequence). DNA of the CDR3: TGTGCCAGCAGTTTATCGACAGTTGTGCGGGGGACCACAGATACGCAGTATTTT. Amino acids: CASSLSTVVRGTTDTQYF.

CDR3 in DNA: TGTGCCAGCAGCCAACCGACAGGGCCAAGAAGGGAGACCCAGTACTTC. It is translated as CASSQPTGPRRETQYF. This chain uses TRBV3-1 (or the pseudogene TRBV3-2) with TRBJ2-5; TRBD1 agrees at 7 bases. V lost 2 bases, J lost 5 bases, and 11 bases stayed unmatched. The CDR3 extends over 16 amino acids. Germline V gene lookup returns CDR1 LGHDT and CDR2 YNNKEL (reference sequence).

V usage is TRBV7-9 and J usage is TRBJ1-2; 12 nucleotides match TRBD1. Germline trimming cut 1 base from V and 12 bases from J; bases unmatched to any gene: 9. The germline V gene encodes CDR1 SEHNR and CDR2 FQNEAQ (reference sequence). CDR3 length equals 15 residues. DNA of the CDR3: TGTGCCAGCAGCTTAGTGGGGCTCGGGGACAGGGGGCACACCTTC. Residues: CASSLVGLGDRGHTF.

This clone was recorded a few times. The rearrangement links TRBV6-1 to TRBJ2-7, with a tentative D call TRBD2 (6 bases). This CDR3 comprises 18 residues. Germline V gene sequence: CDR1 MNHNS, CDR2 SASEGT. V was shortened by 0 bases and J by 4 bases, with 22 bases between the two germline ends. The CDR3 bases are TGTGCCAGCAGTGAAGCGGGAGTAGGGCGGGGAGGTGGGTACGAGCAGTACTTC. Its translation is CASSEAGVGRGGGYEQYF.

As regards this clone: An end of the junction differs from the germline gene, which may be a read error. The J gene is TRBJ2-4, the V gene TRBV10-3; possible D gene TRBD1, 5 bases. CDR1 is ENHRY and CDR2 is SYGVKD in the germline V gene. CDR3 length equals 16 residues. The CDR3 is CATSDFMGPEDVEKHF. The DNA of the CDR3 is TGTGCCACGAGTGATTTTATGGGGCCAGAAGACGTCGAAAAGCACTTC.

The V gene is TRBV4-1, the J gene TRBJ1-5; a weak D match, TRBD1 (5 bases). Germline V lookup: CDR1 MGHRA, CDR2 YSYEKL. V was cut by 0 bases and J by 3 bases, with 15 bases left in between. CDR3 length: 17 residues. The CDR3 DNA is TGCGCCAGCAGCCAAGACCCAGGGTCGGCAGACAATCAGCCCCAGCATTTT. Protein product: CASSQDPGSADNQPQHF.

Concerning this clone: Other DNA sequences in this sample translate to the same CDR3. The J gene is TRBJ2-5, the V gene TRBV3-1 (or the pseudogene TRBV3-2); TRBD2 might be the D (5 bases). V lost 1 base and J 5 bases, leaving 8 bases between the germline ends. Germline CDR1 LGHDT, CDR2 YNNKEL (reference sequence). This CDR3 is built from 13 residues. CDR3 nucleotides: TGTGCCAGCAGCCAAGGTAGAGGGGAGACCCAGTACTTC. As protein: CASSQGRGETQYF.

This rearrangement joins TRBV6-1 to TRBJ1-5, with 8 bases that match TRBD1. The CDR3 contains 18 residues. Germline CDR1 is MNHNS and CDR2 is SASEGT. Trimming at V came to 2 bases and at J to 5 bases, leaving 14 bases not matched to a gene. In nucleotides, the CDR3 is TGTGCCAGCAGTGAATGGGTGGGAAGACAGGGGCCGTATCAGCCCCAGCATTTT. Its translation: CASSEWVGRQGPYQPQHF.

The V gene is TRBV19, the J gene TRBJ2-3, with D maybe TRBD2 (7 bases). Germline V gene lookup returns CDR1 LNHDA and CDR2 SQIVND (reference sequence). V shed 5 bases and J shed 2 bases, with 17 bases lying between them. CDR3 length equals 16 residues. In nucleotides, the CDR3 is TGTGCCAGTAGTTTGGCCCGGGGGGCCGTCACAGATACGCAGTATTTT. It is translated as CASSLARGAVTDTQYF.

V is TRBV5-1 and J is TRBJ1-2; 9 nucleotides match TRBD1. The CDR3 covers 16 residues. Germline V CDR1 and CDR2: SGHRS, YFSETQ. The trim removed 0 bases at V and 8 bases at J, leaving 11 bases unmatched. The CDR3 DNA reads TGCGCCAGCAGCTTGGAACAGACCGGGACAGGGCACGGCTACACCTTC. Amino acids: CASSLEQTGTGHGYTF. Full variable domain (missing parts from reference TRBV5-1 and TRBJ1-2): KAGVTQTPRYLIKTRGQQVTLSCSPISGHRSVSWYQQTPGQGLQFLFEYFSETQRNKGNFPGRFSGRQFSNSRSEMNVSTLELGDSALYLCASSLEQTGTGHGYTFGSGTRLTVV.

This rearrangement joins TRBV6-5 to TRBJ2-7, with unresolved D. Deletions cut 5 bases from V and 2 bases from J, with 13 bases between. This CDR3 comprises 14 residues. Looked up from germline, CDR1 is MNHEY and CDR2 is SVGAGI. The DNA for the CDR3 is TGTGCCAGCAGTCAGACAAGACCCCCCTACGAGCAGTACTTC. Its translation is CASSQTRPPYEQYF.

In DNA, the CDR3 is TGTGCCAGCAGCCCCGGAGCGGGGGAGACCCAGTACTTC. It is translated as CASSPGAGETQYF. The rearrangement joins TRBV11-2 to TRBJ2-5; 7 nucleotides align to TRBD2. This CDR3 contains 13 residues. Germline CDR1 is SGHAT and CDR2 is FQNNGV. V lost 5 bases to trimming and J lost 5 bases; unmatched junction nucleotides: 5.

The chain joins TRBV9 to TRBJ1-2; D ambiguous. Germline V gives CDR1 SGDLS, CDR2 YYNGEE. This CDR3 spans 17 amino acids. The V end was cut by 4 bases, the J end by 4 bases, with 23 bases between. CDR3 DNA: TGTGCCAGCAGCTCCTCGCCCCGCCTCGAGGGCGGCTATGGCTACACCTTC. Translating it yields CASSSSPRLEGGYGYTF.

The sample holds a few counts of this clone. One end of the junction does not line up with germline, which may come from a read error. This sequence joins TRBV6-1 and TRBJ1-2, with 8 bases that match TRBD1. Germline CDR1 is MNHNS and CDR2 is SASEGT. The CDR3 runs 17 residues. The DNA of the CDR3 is TGTGCCAGCAGAGAAGGCGGACAGGGTCTTCGTGACTATGGCTACACCTTC. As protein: CASREGGQGLRDYGYTF.